This TCR beta chain was recovered during a study of beta chain features in type 1 diabetes. Study in general: Age and gender were similar between patients and healthy donors, as were cell yields.

Notes on this clone: The antigen is unknown.

The germline CDR1 and CDR2 sequences are MDHEN and SYDVKM. The CDR3 contains 14 residues. With 7 bases removed from V and 6 bases from J, the gap between germline ends came to 16 bases. The study's findings and limits: Among patients, naive, central memory and Treg TCRB repertoires appeared more similar than among healthy donors. Type 1 diabetes patients had TCRB CDR3s that were shorter (moderately but significantly so) in all four CD4+ subsets.

Expressed TCRB transcripts got sequenced, as all isolated RNA was reverse transcribed. Mean read depth for naive, central memory and regulatory T cell samples was about 3.4 million reads. Using immunoSEQ multiplex PCR, the repertoire was profiled, and TCRdb retains in-frame clones only, with some absent. The sample shows about 340,000 clones, around 9% of them seen only once. The TCR was taken from a man aged 25-45 years with type 1 diabetes. Sample: central memory CD4+ T cells from blood. The genes are TRBV28 and TRBJ1-5; D perhaps matches TRBD1 (6 bases). The CDR3 DNA follows: TGTGCCAGCACGCCCGGCAGGGGCGTTCAGCCCCAGCATTTT. Residues: CASTPGRGVQPQHF.